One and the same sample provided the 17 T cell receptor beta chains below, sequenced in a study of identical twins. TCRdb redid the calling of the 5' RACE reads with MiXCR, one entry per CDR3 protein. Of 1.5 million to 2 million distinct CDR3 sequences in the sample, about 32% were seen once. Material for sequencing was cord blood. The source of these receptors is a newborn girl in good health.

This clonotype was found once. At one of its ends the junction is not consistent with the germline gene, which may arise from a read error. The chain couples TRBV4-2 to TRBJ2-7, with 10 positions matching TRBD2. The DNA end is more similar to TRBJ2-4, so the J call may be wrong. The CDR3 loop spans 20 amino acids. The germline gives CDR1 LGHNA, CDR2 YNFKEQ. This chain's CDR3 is CASSQDAFTTSGLAKSIQYF. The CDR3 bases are TGTGCCAGCAGCCAAGACGCATTTACGACTAGCGGGTTAGCCAAAAGCATTCAGTACTTC.

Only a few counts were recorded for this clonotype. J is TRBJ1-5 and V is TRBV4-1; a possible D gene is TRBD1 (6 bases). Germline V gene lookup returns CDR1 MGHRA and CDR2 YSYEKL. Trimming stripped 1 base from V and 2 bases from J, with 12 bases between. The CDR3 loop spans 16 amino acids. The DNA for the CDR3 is TGCGCCAGCAGCCAAGTTTTGGGGGGCGGCAATCAGCCCCAGCATTTT. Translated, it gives CASSQVLGGGNQPQHF.

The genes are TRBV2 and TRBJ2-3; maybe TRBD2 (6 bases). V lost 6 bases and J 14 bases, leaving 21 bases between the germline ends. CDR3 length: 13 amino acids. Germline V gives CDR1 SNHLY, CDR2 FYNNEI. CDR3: CASSTQTRKWWYF. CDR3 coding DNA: TGTGCCAGCAGCACCCAGACTAGAAAATGGTGGTATTTT.

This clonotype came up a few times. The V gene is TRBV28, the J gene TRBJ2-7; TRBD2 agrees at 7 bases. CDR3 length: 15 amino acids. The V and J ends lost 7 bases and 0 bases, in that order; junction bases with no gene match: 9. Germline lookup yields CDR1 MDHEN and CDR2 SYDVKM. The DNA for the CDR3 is TGTGCCAGCACTCCCAGCGGGATTAGCTCCTACGAGCAGTACTTC. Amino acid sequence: CASTPSGISSYEQYF. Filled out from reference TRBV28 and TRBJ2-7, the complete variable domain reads DVKVTQSSRYLVKRTGEKVFLECVQDMDHENMFWYRQDPGLGLRLIYFSYDVKMKEKGDIPEGYSVSREKKERFSLILESASTNQTSMYLCASTPSGISSYEQYFGPGTRLTVT.

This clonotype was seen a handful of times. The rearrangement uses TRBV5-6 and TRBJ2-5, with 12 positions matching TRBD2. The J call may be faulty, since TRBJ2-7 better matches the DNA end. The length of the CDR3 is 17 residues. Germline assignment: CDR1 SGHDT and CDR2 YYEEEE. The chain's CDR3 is CASSLRLAGGPFHEQYF. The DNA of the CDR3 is TGTGCCAGCAGCTTGCGGCTAGCGGGAGGGCCCTTCCACGAGCAGTACTTC.

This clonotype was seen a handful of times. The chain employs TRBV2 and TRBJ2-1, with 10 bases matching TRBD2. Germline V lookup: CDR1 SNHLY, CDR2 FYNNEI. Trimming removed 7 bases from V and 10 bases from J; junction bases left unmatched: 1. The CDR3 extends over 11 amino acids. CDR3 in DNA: TGTGCCAGCAATAGCGGGAGGGAGCAGTTCTTC. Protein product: CASNSGREQFF.

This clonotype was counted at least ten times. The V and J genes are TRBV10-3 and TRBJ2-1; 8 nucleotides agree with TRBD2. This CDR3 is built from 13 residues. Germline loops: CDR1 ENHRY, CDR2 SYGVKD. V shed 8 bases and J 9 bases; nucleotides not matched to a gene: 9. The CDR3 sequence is CAIAPTSASEQFF. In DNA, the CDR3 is TGTGCCATCGCCCCGACTAGCGCGAGTGAGCAGTTCTTC.

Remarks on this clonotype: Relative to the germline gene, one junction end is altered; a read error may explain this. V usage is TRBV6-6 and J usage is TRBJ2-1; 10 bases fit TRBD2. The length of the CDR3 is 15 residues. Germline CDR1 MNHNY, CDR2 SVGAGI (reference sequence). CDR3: CASSSGLAAYSEQFF. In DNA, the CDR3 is TGTGCCAGCAGTTCCGGACTAGCGGCATACAGTGAGCAGTTCTTC.

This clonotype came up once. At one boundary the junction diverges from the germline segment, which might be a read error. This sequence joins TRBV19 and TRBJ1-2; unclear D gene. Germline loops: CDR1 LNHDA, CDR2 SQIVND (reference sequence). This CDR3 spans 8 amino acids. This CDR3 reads CATEGFTF. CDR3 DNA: TGCGCTACGGAGGGATTCACCTTC.

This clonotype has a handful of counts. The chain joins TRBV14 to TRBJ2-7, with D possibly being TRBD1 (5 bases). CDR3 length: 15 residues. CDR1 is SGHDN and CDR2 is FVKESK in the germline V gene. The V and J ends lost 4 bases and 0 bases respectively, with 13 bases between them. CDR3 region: CASSLIGASSYEQYF. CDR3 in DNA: TGTGCCAGCAGCCTCATTGGGGCTAGCTCCTACGAGCAGTACTTC.

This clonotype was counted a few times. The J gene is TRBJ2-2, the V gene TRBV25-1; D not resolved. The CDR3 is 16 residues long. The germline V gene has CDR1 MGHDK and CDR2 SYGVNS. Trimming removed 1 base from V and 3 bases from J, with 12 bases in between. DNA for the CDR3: TGTGCCAGCAGTGAATCTGGGCAGGAACACACCGGGGAGCTGTTTTTT. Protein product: CASSESGQEHTGELFF.

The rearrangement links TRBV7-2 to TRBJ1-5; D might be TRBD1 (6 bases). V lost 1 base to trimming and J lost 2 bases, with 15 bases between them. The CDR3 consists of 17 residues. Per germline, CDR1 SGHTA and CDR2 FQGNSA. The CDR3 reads CASSLEPSYRGNQPQHF. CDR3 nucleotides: TGTGCCAGCAGCTTAGAGCCCTCATACAGGGGCAATCAGCCCCAGCATTTT.

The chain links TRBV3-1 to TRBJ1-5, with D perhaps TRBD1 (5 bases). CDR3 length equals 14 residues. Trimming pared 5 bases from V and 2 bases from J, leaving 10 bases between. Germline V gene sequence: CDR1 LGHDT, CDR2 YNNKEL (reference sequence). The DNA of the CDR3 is TGTGCCAGCAGCGCACAGGCTGGCAATCAGCCCCAGCATTTT. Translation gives CASSAQAGNQPQHF.

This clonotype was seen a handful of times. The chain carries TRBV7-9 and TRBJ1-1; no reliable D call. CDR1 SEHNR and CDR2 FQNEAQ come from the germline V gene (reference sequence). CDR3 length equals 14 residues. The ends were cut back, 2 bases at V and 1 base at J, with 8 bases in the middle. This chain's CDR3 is CASSLHASNTEAFF. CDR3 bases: TGTGCCAGCAGCTTACACGCTTCGAACACTGAAGCTTTCTTT.

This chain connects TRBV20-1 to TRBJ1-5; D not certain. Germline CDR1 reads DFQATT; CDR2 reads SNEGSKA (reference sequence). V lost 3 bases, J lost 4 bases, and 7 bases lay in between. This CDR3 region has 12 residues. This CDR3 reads CSASRRNQPQHF. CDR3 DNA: TGCAGTGCTAGCCGCAGGAATCAGCCCCAGCATTTT.

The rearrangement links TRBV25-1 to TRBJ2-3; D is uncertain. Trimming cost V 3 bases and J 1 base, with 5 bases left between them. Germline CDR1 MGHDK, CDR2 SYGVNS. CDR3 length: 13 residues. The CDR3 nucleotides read TGTGCCAGCAGTGATCCCCGCACAGATACGCAGTATTTT. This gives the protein CASSDPRTDTQYF.

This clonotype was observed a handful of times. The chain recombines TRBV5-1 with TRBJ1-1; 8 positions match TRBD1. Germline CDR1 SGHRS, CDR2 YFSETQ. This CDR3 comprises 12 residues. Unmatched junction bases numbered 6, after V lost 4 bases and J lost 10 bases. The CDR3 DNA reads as TGCGCCAGCAGCCACGACACAGGGGGAGCTTTCTTT. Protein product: CASSHDTGGAFF.